A single T cell receptor (beta chain) is shown here with its context. Its target is not known. This sample was taken from a study of shared clonotypes between healthy human individuals. Broader study findings: In contrast to clonotypes shared by all four donors, non-shared clonotypes had lower generation probabilities.

Clones were read by immunoSEQ multiplex PCR, and TCRdb kept only the in-frame ones, dropping some. The sample includes approximately 2.5 million clones, just over 90% of them seen just once. All of the donors resided in Nashville, Tennessee, and each was a Caucasian adult. The receptor's source is a man between 18 and 29 years old in good health. Sequencing was done on a sample of naive CD4+ T cells sorted from blood. Regarding subset: CD45RA+ positively selected.

The CDR3 spells CASSLGRVTSGYNEQFF. Here the CDR3 DNA reads TGTGCCAGCAGCTTGGGGAGAGTGACTAGCGGCTACAATGAGCAGTTCTTC. The gene calls are TRBV5-5 and TRBJ2-1, with TRBD2 identical over 9 bases. Germline V gene sequence: CDR1 SGHKS, CDR2 YYEKEE (reference sequence). Germline trimming cut 0 bases from V and 3 bases from J; bases unmatched to any gene: 7. This CDR3 is 17 amino acids long. The complete variable domain, with remaining parts taken from reference TRBV5-5 and TRBJ2-1, reads DAGVTQSPTHLIKTRGQQVTLRCSPISGHKSVSWYQQVLGQGPQFIFQYYEKEERGRGNFPDRFSARQFPNYSSELNVNALLLGDSALYLCASSLGRVTSGYNEQFFGPGTRLTVL.